The 17 T cell receptor beta chains given below trace back to one sample, sequenced in a study of T cell repertoires in cytomegalovirus infection. TCRdb reprocessed the reads with MiXCR, giving one entry per CDR3 protein. The table records around 310,000 distinct CDR3 sequences, roughly 16% of them present only once. Specimen: PBMCs. The receptors shown here come from a human donor in good health (CMV status not recorded). Some clones in this sample may be carry-over from other donors' samples.

As regards this clonotype: A read error may account for a junction end that differs from germline. J is TRBJ2-6 and V is TRBV5-5, with a weak D call TRBD2 (6 bases). CDR1 is SGHKS and CDR2 is YYEKEE in the germline V gene (reference sequence). The CDR3 spans 15 residues. This CDR3 is CVSSTGGSGANVLTF. The DNA of the CDR3 is TGTGTCAGCAGCACCGGGGGCTCTGGGGCCAACGTCCTGACTTTC.

The V and J genes are TRBV9 and TRBJ2-5; 7 nucleotides line up with TRBD2. After removal of 0 bases from V and 1 base from J, the junction contained 3 bases not matched to a gene. CDR1 and CDR2 (germline): SGDLS, YYNGEE. CDR3 length: 15 amino acids. The CDR3 loop reads CASSVGGGAQETQYF. DNA of the CDR3: TGTGCCAGCAGCGTAGGGGGGGGAGCCCAAGAGACCCAGTACTTC.

A few counts support this clonotype. V usage is TRBV4-1 and J usage is TRBJ2-6; D uncertain. Trimming stripped 3 bases from V and 0 bases from J, with 15 bases between. The CDR3 runs 18 residues. Germline lookup yields CDR1 MGHRA and CDR2 YSYEKL. This CDR3 is CASSHRVFYGSGANVLTF. Here the CDR3 DNA reads TGCGCCAGCAGCCATAGAGTTTTCTACGGCTCTGGGGCCAACGTCCTGACTTTC.

This clonotype appeared many times. J is TRBJ2-1 and V is TRBV7-6; TRBD1 agrees at 11 bases. CDR1 and CDR2 from the germline V gene are SGHVS and FNYEAQ. The CDR3 has 16 amino acids. With V trimmed by 5 bases and J by 7 bases, 10 bases remained unmatched. In DNA form, the CDR3 reads TGTGCCAGCAGCAATAGGGGGACAGGGGGTTCGAATGAGCAGTTCTTC. It is translated as CASSNRGTGGSNEQFF. Supplemented by reference TRBV7-6 and TRBJ2-1, the full variable domain reads GAGVSQSPRYKVTKRGQDVALRCDPISGHVSLYWYRQALGQGPEFLTYFNYEAQQDKSGLPNDRFSAERPEGSISTLTIQRTEQRDSAMYRCASSNRGTGGSNEQFFGPGTRLTVL.

This clonotype has only a few counts. This chain connects TRBV20-1 to TRBJ1-4; D gene ambiguous. V gave up 3 bases and J gave up 0 bases, with 5 bases separating them. CDR3 length equals 13 residues. From germline, CDR1 is DFQATT and CDR2 SNEGSKA (reference sequence). CDR3: CSARPATNEKLFF. In DNA form, the CDR3 reads TGCAGTGCTAGGCCCGCAACTAATGAAAAACTGTTTTTT.

V is TRBV20-1 and J is TRBJ1-2, with D unclear. The V gene's germline CDR1 is DFQATT and CDR2 SNEGSKA (reference sequence). The CDR3 is 13 residues long. The V end was cut by 0 bases, the J end by 3 bases, with 8 bases between. This CDR3 reads CSARDGEDYGYTF. CDR3 nucleotides: TGCAGTGCTAGAGATGGGGAGGACTATGGCTACACCTTC.

The V call is TRBV20-1, the J call TRBJ1-5; weak D call: TRBD1 (5 bases). Trimming removed 3 bases from V and 2 bases from J, with 8 bases in between. CDR1 and CDR2 (germline): DFQATT, SNEGSKA (reference sequence). This CDR3 has 13 residues. CDR3 nucleotides: TGCAGTGCTAGTACAGGTGGCAATCAGCCCCAGCATTTT. Translating gives CSASTGGNQPQHF.

This clonotype appeared many times. The rearrangement uses TRBV7-2 and TRBJ1-3, with D perhaps TRBD1 (6 bases). The germline CDR1 and CDR2 sequences are SGHTA and FQGNSA. The CDR3 loop spans 15 amino acids. Trimming pared 0 bases from V and 1 base from J, leaving 7 bases between. DNA for the CDR3: TGTGCCAGCAGCTTAGCACAGGGTTCTGGAAACACCATATATTTT. It yields the protein CASSLAQGSGNTIYF.

This clonotype was counted at least ten times. The CDR3 loop reads CASSQSQQGNQPQHF. CDR3 DNA: TGCGCCAGCAGCCAAAGTCAACAGGGTAATCAGCCCCAGCATTTT. The chain joins TRBV4-1 to TRBJ1-5; possibly TRBD1 for D (6 bases). The CDR3 is 15 amino acids. With 2 bases removed from V and 4 bases from J, the gap between germline ends came to 12 bases. CDR1 is MGHRA, CDR2 YSYEKL, per germline.

This clonotype has a count of ten or more. J is TRBJ2-1 and V is TRBV28; no reliable D call. Deletions cut 4 bases from V and 0 bases from J, with 13 bases between. The CDR3 has 16 residues. Germline CDR1 MDHEN, CDR2 SYDVKM. CDR3 residues: CASSSEASYSYNEQFF. In DNA form, the CDR3 reads TGTGCCAGCAGTTCGGAAGCAAGCTACTCCTACAATGAGCAGTTCTTC.

This clonotype appeared many times. The genes are TRBV27 and TRBJ2-1; 10 nucleotides agree with TRBD2. J gave up 4 bases and V 1 base, and 4 bases lay outside the gene matches. CDR1 and CDR2 from the germline V gene are MNHEY and SMNVEV (reference sequence). The CDR3 consists of 16 residues. CDR3: CASSLYASGGYNEQFF. The CDR3 DNA reads as TGTGCCAGCAGTTTATATGCTAGCGGGGGATACAATGAGCAGTTCTTC.

The CDR3 is CASSFLTAHSGNTIYF. Written as DNA, the CDR3 is TGTGCCAGCAGTTTCCTGACAGCCCACTCTGGAAACACCATATATTTT. The rearrangement joins TRBV6-6 to TRBJ1-3; D possibly corresponds to TRBD1 (5 bases). Trimming took off 4 bases at V and 0 bases at J, with 13 bases between the two ends. Germline CDR1 MNHNY, CDR2 SVGAGI (reference sequence). The length of the CDR3 is 16 residues.

The gene calls are TRBV5-6 and TRBJ2-1, with D possibly being TRBD2 (5 bases). This CDR3 has 14 residues. Germline CDR1 SGHDT, CDR2 YYEEEE. Trimming removed 6 bases at V and 10 bases at J, with 20 bases between. The CDR3 is CASNLGGPWREQFF. In DNA form, the CDR3 reads TGTGCCAGCAACCTGGGCGGCCCTTGGAGGGAGCAGTTCTTC. Full variable domain (missing parts from reference TRBV5-6 and TRBJ2-1): DAGVTQSPTHLIKTRGQQVTLRCSPKSGHDTVSWYQQALGQGPQFIFQYYEEEERQRGNFPDRFSGHQFPNYSSELNVNALLLGDSALYLCASNLGGPWREQFFGPGTRLTVL.

This sequence joins TRBV12-3 or TRBV12-4 and TRBJ1-2, with 8 bases that match TRBD1. The ends lost 6 bases at V and 7 bases at J; junction bases unmatched: 7. The CDR3 has 13 residues. The CDR3 nucleotides read TGTGCCAGCAGCCCGGGACAGGTCCGTGGCTACACCTTC. Protein product: CASSPGQVRGYTF.

In its sample, this clonotype was seen many times. This chain connects TRBV12-3 or TRBV12-4 to TRBJ2-7, with 7 nucleotides matching TRBD1. The CDR3 is made up of 16 amino acids. J was trimmed by 7 bases and V by 5 bases; bases with no gene match: 17. CDR3 region: CASSPPTGTVRMEQYF. CDR3 nucleotides: TGTGCCAGCAGTCCTCCGACGGGGACAGTTCGAATGGAGCAGTACTTC.

This clonotype has a count of ten or more. The J gene is TRBJ1-1, the V gene TRBV12-3 or TRBV12-4, with no clear D. The length of the CDR3 is 12 residues. Trimming pared 1 base from V and 3 bases from J, leaving 3 bases between. CDR3 loop: CASSLEYTEAFF. The CDR3, as DNA: TGTGCCAGCAGTTTAGAGTACACTGAAGCTTTCTTT.

Many counts were recorded for this clonotype. J is TRBJ1-1 and V is TRBV7-2; D unclear. Germline CDR1 reads SGHTA; CDR2 reads FQGNSA. The CDR3 spans 12 residues. V was cut by 5 bases and J by 5 bases, with 9 bases left in between. The CDR3 DNA reads as TGTGCCAGCAGCCGGTCCGGTACTGAAGCTTTCTTT. This sequence encodes CASSRSGTEAFF.